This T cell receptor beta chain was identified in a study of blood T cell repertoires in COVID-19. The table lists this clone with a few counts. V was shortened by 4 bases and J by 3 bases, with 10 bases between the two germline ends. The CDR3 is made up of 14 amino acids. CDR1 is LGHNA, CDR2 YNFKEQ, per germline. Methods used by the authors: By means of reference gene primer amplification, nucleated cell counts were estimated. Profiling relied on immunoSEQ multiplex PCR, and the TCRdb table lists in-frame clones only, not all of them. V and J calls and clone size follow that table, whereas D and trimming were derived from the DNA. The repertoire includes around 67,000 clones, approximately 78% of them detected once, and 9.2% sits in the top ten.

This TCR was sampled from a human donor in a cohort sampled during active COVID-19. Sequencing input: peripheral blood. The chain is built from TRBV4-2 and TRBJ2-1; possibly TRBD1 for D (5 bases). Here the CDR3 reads CASSPIDSYNEQFF. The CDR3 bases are TGTGCCAGCAGCCCGATAGACAGCTACAATGAGCAGTTCTTC.